These 4 T cell receptor beta chains share one sample of origin, sequenced in a study of lymphopenia after photon versus proton radiotherapy. Using immunoSEQ multiplex PCR, the repertoire was profiled, and TCRdb retains in-frame clones only, with some absent. The data show about 50,000 clones, approximately 92% seen once. This material consisted of peripheral blood, taken from a patient treated with photon-based radiotherapy. These receptors were obtained from a woman between 35 and 50 years old with cholangiocarcinoma.

J is TRBJ1-1 and V is TRBV5-1; 11 bases line up with TRBD1. CDR3 length: 14 amino acids. Germline V gene lookup returns CDR1 SGHRS and CDR2 YFSETQ. The V gene end was trimmed by 3 bases and the J gene end by 4 bases; junction bases not matched to a gene: 2. The CDR3 sequence is CASSSGTGGTEAFF. CDR3 nucleotides: TGCGCCAGCAGCTCAGGGACAGGGGGCACTGAAGCTTTCTTT.

This rearrangement joins TRBV11-3 to TRBJ2-7; 9 bases align to TRBD1. Germline V gene data show CDR1 as SGHNT and CDR2 as YENEEA. This CDR3 has 16 residues. With 5 bases clipped from V and 6 bases from J, the junction kept 14 bases outside the gene matches. CDR3 region: CASSPRRTGVISEQYF. CDR3 coding DNA: TGTGCCAGCAGCCCTCGAAGGACAGGGGTGATATCCGAGCAGTACTTC. The whole variable domain, remainder taken from reference TRBV11-3 and TRBJ2-7, is EAGVVQSPRYKIIEKKQPVAFWCNPISGHNTLYWYLQNLGQGPELLIRYENEEAVDDSQLPKDRFSAERLKGVDSTLKIQPAELGDSAVYLCASSPRRTGVISEQYFGPGTRLTVT.

The chain joins TRBV5-1 to TRBJ1-1; 11 bases align to TRBD1. From germline, CDR1 is SGHRS and CDR2 YFSETQ. Trimming at V came to 4 bases and at J to 4 bases, leaving 9 bases not matched to a gene. This CDR3 has 16 amino acids. CDR3 in amino acids: CASSPRTGGASTEAFF. CDR3 in DNA: TGCGCCAGCAGCCCGCGGACAGGGGGCGCTTCCACTGAAGCTTTCTTT.

V is TRBV7-2 and J is TRBJ2-6; D is undetermined. The CDR3 spans 18 residues. Per the germline V gene, CDR1 is SGHTA and CDR2 is FQGNSA. The germline V and J ends were trimmed by 1 base and 2 bases, with 15 bases remaining between them. The CDR3 nucleotides read TGTGCCAGCAGCTTAGAAAGTCCCCGACGGGCTGGGGCCAACGTCCTGACTTTC. It translates to CASSLESPRRAGANVLTF.